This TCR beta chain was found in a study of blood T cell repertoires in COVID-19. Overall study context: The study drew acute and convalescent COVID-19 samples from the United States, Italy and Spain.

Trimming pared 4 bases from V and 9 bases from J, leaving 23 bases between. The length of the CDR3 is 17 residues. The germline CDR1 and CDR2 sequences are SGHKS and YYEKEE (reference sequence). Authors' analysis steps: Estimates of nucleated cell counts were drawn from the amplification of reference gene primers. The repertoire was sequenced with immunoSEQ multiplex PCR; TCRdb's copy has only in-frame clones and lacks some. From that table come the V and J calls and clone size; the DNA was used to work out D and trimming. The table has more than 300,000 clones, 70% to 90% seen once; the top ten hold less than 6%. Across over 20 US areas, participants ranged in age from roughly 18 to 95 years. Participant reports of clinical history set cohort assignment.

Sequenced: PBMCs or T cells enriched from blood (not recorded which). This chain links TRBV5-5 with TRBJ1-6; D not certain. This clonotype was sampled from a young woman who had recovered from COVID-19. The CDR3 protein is CASSPRREEPTTSPLHF. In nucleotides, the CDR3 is TGTGCCAGCAGCCCGAGGAGGGAGGAACCCACCACTTCACCCCTCCACTTT.